This TCR beta chain was captured in a study of beta chain features in type 1 diabetes. Study results and caveats: There was a moderate but significant shortening of TCRB CDR3s in all four CD4+ subsets of Type 1 diabetes patients.

Isolated RNA was reverse transcribed in full, so expressed TCRB transcripts were sequenced. Here immunoSEQ multiplex PCR was the method, and the copy in TCRdb shows in-frame clones only, minus some. The data contain over 200,000 clones, approximately 11% of them singletons. Germline V gives CDR1 SQVTM, CDR2 ANQGSEA. CDR3 length: 16 amino acids. This clone appeared a few times. Its antigen is unknown. V usage is TRBV29-1 and J usage is TRBJ2-5; D perhaps matches TRBD1 (6 bases). The tail of the sequence fits TRBJ2-7 better, so the J call may be wrong. What was sequenced was naive CD4+ T cells from blood. The receptor was derived from a man under 40 with type 1 diabetes. The CDR3 is CSVEAKAPGKGDEQYF. The CDR3, as DNA: TGCAGCGTTGAAGCCAAAGCCCCTGGAAAGGGGGACGAGCAGTACTTC.